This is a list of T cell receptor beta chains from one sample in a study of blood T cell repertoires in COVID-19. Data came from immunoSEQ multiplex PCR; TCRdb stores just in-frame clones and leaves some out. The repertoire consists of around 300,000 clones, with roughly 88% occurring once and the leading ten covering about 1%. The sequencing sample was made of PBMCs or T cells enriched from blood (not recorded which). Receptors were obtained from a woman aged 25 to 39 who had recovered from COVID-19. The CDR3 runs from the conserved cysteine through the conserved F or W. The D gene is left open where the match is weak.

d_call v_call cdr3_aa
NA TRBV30 CAWSTVRNTIYF
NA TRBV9 CASSVGGAGVSNEQFF
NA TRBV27 CASSSQDTNEQFF
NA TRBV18 CASSPRAASYEQYF
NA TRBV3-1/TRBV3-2 CASSQVRDRDKGPQHF
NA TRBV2 CASSVIPGQGPPFGYTF
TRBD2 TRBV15 CACQRDPSNTGELFF
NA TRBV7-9 CASSPRNEQFF
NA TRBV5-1 CASSLAPGKGTEAFF
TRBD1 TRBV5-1 CASSIRQGGTNEKLFF
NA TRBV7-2 CASSSYFSQSEQFF
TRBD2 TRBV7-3 CASSSPPTSGISKNIQYF
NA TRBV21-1 CASTPDRVKCTELTNEQFF
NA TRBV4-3 CASSQQGEAYEQYF
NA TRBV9 CASSPGQDSYGYTF
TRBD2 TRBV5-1 CASSSPGGRDAHEQYF
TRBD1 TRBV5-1 CASSYNQGGYGYTF
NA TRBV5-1 CASSAYQGKDGYTF
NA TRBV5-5 CASSLASNYGYTF
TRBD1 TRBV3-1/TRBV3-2 CASSQANRGRFTDTQYF
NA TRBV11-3 CASSFSQGQNLNTEAFF
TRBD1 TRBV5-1 CATGTGSTDTQYF
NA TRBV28 CASSRGQEYGYTF
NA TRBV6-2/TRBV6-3 CASSPYGPSSYNEQFF
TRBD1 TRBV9 CASSPPPQGVVYEQYF
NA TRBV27 CASSLLGVSYEQYF
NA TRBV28 CASSLSGGPYEQYF
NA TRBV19 CASSRGGFYGYTF
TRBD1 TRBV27 CASSLEGGRDRGNQPQHF
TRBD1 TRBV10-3 CATQGSGNQPQHF
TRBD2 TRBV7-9 CASSLKLAGYEQYF
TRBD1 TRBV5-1 CASSFNPGQGALGYTF
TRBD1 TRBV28 CASSNRGWAPYEQYF
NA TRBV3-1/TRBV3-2 CASSQEGSGGAEQYF
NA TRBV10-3 CAISYYPNTEAFF
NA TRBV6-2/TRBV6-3 CASSYSGIGSNQPQHF
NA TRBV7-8 CASSLSRASYEQYF
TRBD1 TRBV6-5 CASSSRDRGGAEAFF
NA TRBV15 CATSTSLASYEQYF
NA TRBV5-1 CASSPPQGANVLTF
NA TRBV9 CASSVEDSPNSPLHF
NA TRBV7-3 CASSLWGGVTDTQYF
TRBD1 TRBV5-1 CASSPGTGGGETQYF
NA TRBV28 CASSYSGNTIYF
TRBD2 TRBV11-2 CASSLFSGVSTDTQYF
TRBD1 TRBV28 CASRDRDRVMDSPLHF
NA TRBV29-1 CSGIQGGLENEQFF
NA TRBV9 CASSVTADRDTITDTQYF
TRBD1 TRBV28 CASTIGGLEQYF
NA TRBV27 CASSQQGGSTEAFF
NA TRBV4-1 CASSQVRLLYGYTF
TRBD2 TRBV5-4 CASSARTSGTYEQYF
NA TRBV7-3 CASTPAGLDEQFF